These 26 T cell receptor beta chains originate from one sample sequenced in a study of blood T cell repertoires in COVID-19. Data came from immunoSEQ multiplex PCR; TCRdb stores just in-frame clones and leaves some out. Of 210,000 or so clones listed, roughly 84% are singletons. Sequencing input: peripheral blood. The receptor set was obtained from a human donor in a cohort sampled during active COVID-19.

The V call is TRBV19, the J call TRBJ1-2, with 12 bases fitting TRBD1. This CDR3 is built from 18 residues. J lost 4 bases, V lost 4 bases, and 13 bases had no gene match. CDR1 and CDR2 (germline): LNHDA, SQIVND (reference sequence). For the CDR3, the DNA is TGTGCCAGTAGTAGACCCGGGACAGGGGGCGCGGTAACCTATGGCTACACCTTC. It yields the protein CASSRPGTGGAVTYGYTF.

J is TRBJ2-3 and V is TRBV7-9; D possibly corresponds to TRBD2 (7 bases). CDR1 SEHNR and CDR2 FQNEAQ come from the germline V gene (reference sequence). The CDR3 extends over 14 amino acids. Deletions cut 5 bases from V and 2 bases from J, with 11 bases between. CDR3: CASSPRGATDTQYF. The DNA for the CDR3 is TGTGCCAGCAGCCCACGGGGGGCCACAGATACGCAGTATTTT. Together with reference TRBV7-9 and TRBJ2-3, the CDR3 gives the full variable domain: DTGVSQNPRHKITKRGQNVTFRCDPISEHNRLYWYRQTLGQGPEFLTYFQNEAQLEKSRLLSDRFSAERPKGSFSTLEIQRTEQGDSAMYLCASSPRGATDTQYFGPGTRLTVL.

The rearrangement links TRBV29-1 to TRBJ1-6; 8 nucleotides line up with TRBD1. The CDR3 totals 14 residues. Per the germline V gene, CDR1 is SQVTM and CDR2 is ANQGSEA. Trimming removed 6 bases from V and 8 bases from J; junction bases left unmatched: 9. The CDR3 DNA is TGCAGCGTGAGGACAGGGAGCTCGCATTCACCCCTCCACTTT. As protein: CSVRTGSSHSPLHF.

The gene calls are TRBV7-9 and TRBJ2-1; D is perhaps TRBD2 (5 bases). V shed 6 bases and J shed 8 bases, with 20 bases lying between them. This CDR3 region has 15 residues. Germline CDR1 is SEHNR and CDR2 is FQNEAQ (reference sequence). The CDR3, as DNA: TGTGCCAGCAGGCCGGGATCAACTACGATCGATGAGCAGTTCTTC. Its translation: CASRPGSTTIDEQFF.

DNA of the CDR3: TGTGCCAGCAGTGAAGCAACAGGTCTCGGAGTCAATGAGCAGTTCTTC. Its translation is CASSEATGLGVNEQFF. The chain employs TRBV6-1 and TRBJ2-1, with D maybe TRBD1 (5 bases). The germline CDR1 and CDR2 sequences are MNHNS and SASEGT. Trimming took 0 bases from V and 6 from J, leaving 15 bases between them. The CDR3 is made up of 16 amino acids.

The chain couples TRBV7-7 to TRBJ2-1; D might be TRBD2 (6 bases). CDR1 and CDR2 (germline): SSHAT, FNYEAQ (reference sequence). The CDR3 totals 15 residues. V lost 1 base and J 8 bases, leaving 15 bases between the germline ends. The CDR3 loop reads CASSLVGGVLDEQFF. CDR3 DNA sequence: TGTGCCAGCAGCTTAGTCGGCGGGGTCTTGGATGAGCAGTTCTTC.

Turning to this clone: The sample has other DNA sequences that encode this CDR3 too. This rearrangement joins TRBV5-1 to TRBJ2-3; a possible D gene is TRBD1 (6 bases). This CDR3 region has 14 residues. Germline assignment: CDR1 SGHRS and CDR2 YFSETQ. V lost 4 bases to trimming and J lost 2 bases, with 11 bases between them. This CDR3 is CASSPGQDTDTQYF. DNA of the CDR3: TGCGCCAGCAGCCCGGGACAAGACACAGATACGCAGTATTTT.

This chain joins TRBV27 and TRBJ1-2; TRBD1 might be the D (6 bases). Germline loops: CDR1 MNHEY, CDR2 SMNVEV (reference sequence). Trimming stripped 7 bases from V and 7 bases from J, with 13 bases between. The CDR3 runs to 12 residues. CDR3 nucleotide sequence: TGTGCCAGCATTAAACAGGGTAGTGGCTACACCTTC. It specifies CASIKQGSGYTF.

The rearrangement joins TRBV5-1 to TRBJ1-1; perhaps TRBD1 as D (6 bases). This CDR3 spans 14 amino acids. CDR1 and CDR2 from the germline V gene are SGHRS and YFSETQ. V was clipped by 6 bases and J by 3 bases, with 15 bases between them. The CDR3 DNA reads TGCGCCAGCACACAGGGAGGGAGGGACACTGAAGCTTTCTTT. Amino acids: CASTQGGRDTEAFF. Using reference TRBV5-1 and TRBJ1-1 for the parts outside the CDR3, the full variable domain is KAGVTQTPRYLIKTRGQQVTLSCSPISGHRSVSWYQQTPGQGLQFLFEYFSETQRNKGNFPGRFSGRQFSNSRSEMNVSTLELGDSALYLCASTQGGRDTEAFFGQGTRLTVV.

The rearrangement joins TRBV29-1 to TRBJ1-2; 9 nucleotides line up with TRBD1. Germline V gene data show CDR1 as SQVTM and CDR2 as ANQGSEA. V lost 7 bases, J lost 6 bases, and 9 bases stayed unmatched. This CDR3 region has 13 residues. The CDR3 reads CSGRQGEFDGYTF. The CDR3, as DNA: TGCAGCGGACGACAGGGGGAGTTTGATGGCTACACCTTC.

The genes are TRBV7-6 and TRBJ2-5, with a possible D match to TRBD2 (6 bases). Germline CDR1 and CDR2: SGHVS and FNYEAQ. The V gene lost 4 bases and the J gene lost 2 bases, with 11 bases spanning the gap. The CDR3 loop spans 14 amino acids. CDR3 bases: TGTGCCAGCAGCTCGGCGGCGGGGCAAGAGACCCAGTACTTC. Amino acids: CASSSAAGQETQYF.

V and J are TRBV4-1 and TRBJ2-5; the D gene is possibly TRBD2 (5 bases). The germline V gene has CDR1 MGHRA and CDR2 YSYEKL. V lost 5 bases and J 5 bases, leaving 18 bases between the germline ends. The CDR3 spans 15 residues. In DNA form, the CDR3 reads TGCGCCAGCAGCGGAACGGTCGCGGGTAAGGAGACCCAGTACTTC. It codes for CASSGTVAGKETQYF.

This chain joins TRBV6-6 and TRBJ1-2; D perhaps matches TRBD1 (5 bases). Looked up from germline, CDR1 is MNHNY and CDR2 is SVGAGI (reference sequence). CDR3 length: 13 residues. Between the trimmed V and J ends, which lost 5 bases and 5 bases, there was a span of 12 bases. The CDR3 here is CASSLEGQYGYTF. CDR3 nucleotide sequence: TGTGCCAGCAGTCTGGAGGGGCAGTATGGCTACACCTTC.

This chain uses TRBV19 with TRBJ1-5, with D uncertain. The V end was cut by 5 bases, the J end by 0 bases, with 8 bases between. Per germline, CDR1 LNHDA and CDR2 SQIVND (reference sequence). The CDR3 sequence is 14 residues long. The CDR3 loop is CASSSVYSNQPQHF. In DNA, the CDR3 is TGTGCCAGTAGTTCCGTGTATAGCAATCAGCCCCAGCATTTT.

The chain is built from TRBV10-3 and TRBJ2-3; maybe TRBD2 (6 bases). Trimming removed 7 bases from V and 3 bases from J, with 14 bases in between. The CDR3 spans 14 residues. Germline V gene lookup returns CDR1 ENHRY and CDR2 SYGVKD. As DNA, the CDR3 is TGTGCCATCACACCGGGAGAGTCGACAGATACGCAGTATTTT. Translating it yields CAITPGESTDTQYF.

This rearrangement joins TRBV18 to TRBJ2-5, with D possibly being TRBD2 (6 bases). Germline V gene data show CDR1 as KGHSH and CDR2 as LQKENI. The ends were cut back, 4 bases at V and 1 base at J, with 7 bases in the middle. The CDR3 length is 13 residues. In DNA form, the CDR3 reads TGTGCCAGCTCACGAGCGGGCCAAGAGACCCAGTACTTC. Its protein is CASSRAGQETQYF.

This chain connects TRBV7-8 to TRBJ2-7; D gene ambiguous. This CDR3 is 14 amino acids long. The V gene lost 0 bases and the J gene lost 2 bases, with 8 bases spanning the gap. From germline, CDR1 is SGHVS and CDR2 FQNEAQ. The DNA for the CDR3 is TGTGCCAGCAGCTTAGCGCTCGGAGCCTACGAGCAGTACTTC. It encodes CASSLALGAYEQYF.

This clone was detected a few times. This chain links TRBV2 with TRBJ2-2; the D is unclear. Trimming stripped 3 bases from V and 2 bases from J, with 16 bases between. The germline V gene encodes CDR1 SNHLY and CDR2 FYNNEI. The CDR3 is 17 amino acids. CDR3 nucleotides: TGTGCCAGCAGTGATGTCTCAGATCCAGTTAACACCGGGGAGCTGTTTTTT. Amino acids: CASSDVSDPVNTGELFF. The whole variable domain, remainder taken from reference TRBV2 and TRBJ2-2, is EPEVTQTPSHQVTQMGQEVILRCVPISNHLYFYWYRQILGQKVEFLVSFYNNEISEKSEIFDDQFSVERPDGSNFTLKIRSTKLEDSAMYFCASSDVSDPVNTGELFFGEGSRLTVL.

The chain employs TRBV5-1 and TRBJ2-1; a possible D gene is TRBD1 (5 bases). This CDR3 is built from 17 residues. Germline lookup yields CDR1 SGHRS and CDR2 YFSETQ. Deletions cut 3 bases from V and 3 bases from J, with 19 bases between. The CDR3: CASSYTPTGPDYNEQFF. Written as DNA, the CDR3 is TGCGCCAGCAGCTACACCCCTACAGGACCCGACTACAATGAGCAGTTCTTC.

The chain couples TRBV28 to TRBJ2-7; possibly TRBD2 for D (5 bases). Germline CDR1 and CDR2: MDHEN and SYDVKM. The CDR3 has 14 amino acids. The V gene lost 6 bases and the J gene lost 3 bases, with 15 bases spanning the gap. The CDR3 DNA reads as TGTGCCAGCAGAGGGTACACGGGGTTCTACGAGCAGTACTTC. Its translation: CASRGYTGFYEQYF.

This clone was seen a single time. Other DNA sequences within the sample encode an identical CDR3. V usage is TRBV2 and J usage is TRBJ2-3, with D possibly matching TRBD1 (6 bases). The germline V and J ends were trimmed by 5 bases and 1 base, with 10 bases remaining between them. The CDR3 runs 14 residues. Germline V gene lookup returns CDR1 SNHLY and CDR2 FYNNEI. CDR3 amino acids: CASSLQGGTDTQYF. The CDR3 DNA reads as TGTGCCAGCAGTTTACAGGGCGGCACAGATACGCAGTATTTT.

The chain joins TRBV7-8 to TRBJ2-7; TRBD1 agrees at 7 bases. This CDR3 region has 17 residues. V shed 0 bases, J shed 2 bases, and the junction held 10 bases outside the gene matches. CDR1 and CDR2 from the germline V gene are SGHVS and FQNEAQ. CDR3 nucleotides: TGTGCCAGCAGCTTAGCTTTGCGACAGGGAATCGCCTACGAGCAGTACTTC. Protein sequence: CASSLALRQGIAYEQYF.

The chain joins TRBV20-1 to TRBJ2-1; possible D gene TRBD1, 6 bases. In germline, CDR1 is DFQATT, CDR2 SNEGSKA (reference sequence). This CDR3 has 11 residues. V was clipped by 1 base and J by 12 bases, with 10 bases between them. CDR3 in amino acids: CSARVLGGQFF. DNA of the CDR3: TGCAGTGCTAGAGTTCTAGGGGGGCAGTTCTTC.

The V and J genes are TRBV9 and TRBJ2-5; a weak D match, TRBD2 (6 bases). From germline, CDR1 is SGDLS and CDR2 YYNGEE. V was cut by 5 bases and J by 5 bases, with 13 bases left in between. CDR3 size: 13 residues. The CDR3 region is CASSVQGGETQYF. DNA for the CDR3: TGTGCCAGCAGTGTTCAGGGAGGCGAGACCCAGTACTTC.

The chain couples TRBV5-8 to TRBJ2-7, with 7 bases that match TRBD1. Germline lookup yields CDR1 SGHTS and CDR2 YDEGEE. Trimming took 2 bases from V and 2 from J; bases not matched to a gene: 4. The CDR3 consists of 14 residues. DNA of the CDR3: TGTGCCAGCAGCTTAAGGGACAGACCCTACGAGCAGTACGTC. Translating it yields CASSLRDRPYEQYV.

This clone was detected once. V gene TRBV10-3 combines with J gene TRBJ1-1; 7 bases are shared with TRBD1. There are 14 residues in the CDR3. Germline V gene data show CDR1 as ENHRY and CDR2 as SYGVKD. V lost 7 bases to trimming and J lost 3 bases; unmatched junction nucleotides: 8. The CDR3 coding sequence is TGTGCCATCAACCCGACAGGGTCGGACACTGAAGCTTTCTTT. As protein: CAINPTGSDTEAFF.